These 15 T cell receptor beta chains were sequenced from one sample in a study of shared clonotypes between healthy human individuals. CD8 cells regarded as naive lacked CD45RO, were positively chosen for CCR7, and omitted terminally differentiated effector memory CD45RA+ cells. Using immunoSEQ multiplex PCR, the repertoire was profiled, and TCRdb retains in-frame clones only, with some absent. The data hold millions of clones, with 93% observed a single time. Sequencing was carried out using naive CD8+ T cells from PBMCs. The receptors derive from a man in his late teens or twenties in good health. Some clones in this sample may be carry-over from other donors' samples.

The rearrangement uses TRBV27 and TRBJ1-2; 8 nucleotides match TRBD1. Trimming removed 6 bases from V and 0 bases from J; junction bases left unmatched: 9. Germline values: CDR1 MNHEY, CDR2 SMNVEV (reference sequence). The CDR3 length is 16 residues. CDR3 region: CASRPLDRAANYGYTF. For the CDR3, the DNA is TGTGCCAGCAGACCATTGGACAGGGCCGCTAACTATGGCTACACCTTC.

This clone has just a few counts. The junction and the germline gene differ at one end; a read error may be behind it. The chain couples TRBV25-1 to TRBJ1-1, with no clear D. Per germline, CDR1 MGHDK and CDR2 SYGVNS. CDR3 length: 10 residues. DNA of the CDR3: TGTGCCAGCAGTGAATCGGGCTATGACTTT. This translates into CASSESGYDF. The whole variable domain, filled in from reference TRBV25-1 and TRBJ1-1, reads EADIYQTPRYLVIGTGKKITLECSQTMGHDKMYWYQQDPGMELHLIHYSYGVNSTEKGDLSSESTVSRIRTEHFPLTLESARPSHTSQYLCASSESGYDFGQGTRLTVV.

CDR3 sequence (DNA): TGTGCCAGCAGCTTGAGCTGGGCTTTCTTT. Translated, it gives CASSLSWAFF. This chain connects TRBV5-8 to TRBJ1-1; no clear D. With 1 base removed from V and 11 bases from J, the gap between germline ends came to 6 bases. CDR3 length: 10 residues. Germline lookup yields CDR1 SGHTS and CDR2 YDEGEE.

The rearrangement links TRBV25-1 to TRBJ1-1, with a tentative D call TRBD1 (5 bases). V was pared by 3 bases and J by 0 bases, with 14 bases between. Germline V gene lookup returns CDR1 MGHDK and CDR2 SYGVNS. This CDR3 comprises 16 residues. Written as DNA, the CDR3 is TGTGCCAGCAGTGACCGCCGACAGTTCATGAACACTGAAGCTTTCTTT. Protein sequence: CASSDRRQFMNTEAFF.

Turning to this clone: This sample also contains other DNA sequences that code for the same CDR3. The rearrangement joins TRBV9 to TRBJ2-3, with no clear D. CDR3 length equals 14 residues. The V end lost 0 bases, the J end lost 0 bases, and 5 bases lay between the germline ends. Germline CDR1 and CDR2: SGDLS and YYNGEE. The CDR3 spells CASSVAGSTDTQYF. CDR3 DNA: TGTGCCAGCAGCGTAGCGGGCAGCACAGATACGCAGTATTTT.

This clone has only one observation. The chain has TRBV11-2 and TRBJ2-1, with TRBD2 as a possible D gene (6 bases). V was trimmed by 5 bases and J by 0 bases, leaving 14 bases between them. The length of the CDR3 is 16 residues. Germline V gene data show CDR1 as SGHAT and CDR2 as FQNNGV. The CDR3 coding sequence is TGTGCCAGCAGCCCTGGCGGGGAAAGCTCCTACAATGAGCAGTTCTTC. It translates to CASSPGGESSYNEQFF.

V gene TRBV7-8 combines with J gene TRBJ1-5; D may be TRBD1 (5 bases). Germline V gene sequence: CDR1 SGHVS, CDR2 FQNEAQ. The CDR3 has 17 residues. The ends were cut back, 0 bases at V and 6 bases at J, with 18 bases in the middle. CDR3 loop: CASSLAPAQGGGQPQHF. The CDR3 DNA reads as TGTGCCAGCAGCTTAGCCCCCGCTCAGGGTGGGGGTCAGCCCCAGCATTTT.

Of note for this clone: This CDR3 is also generated by other DNA sequences in the sample. This rearrangement joins TRBV7-9 to TRBJ2-7; D is unclear. This CDR3 is built from 14 residues. The germline gives CDR1 SEHNR, CDR2 FQNEAQ (reference sequence). The V end was cut by 0 bases, the J end by 2 bases, with 8 bases between. In DNA form, the CDR3 reads TGTGCCAGCAGCTTAGCCGGGCAGACCTACGAGCAGTACTTC. This gives the protein CASSLAGQTYEQYF.

This clone was recorded a few times. The V gene is TRBV29-1, the J gene TRBJ1-4, with unresolved D. Trimming pared 1 base from V and 12 bases from J, leaving 15 bases between. The CDR3 loop spans 13 amino acids. Per germline, CDR1 SQVTM and CDR2 ANQGSEA. The CDR3 region has the DNA TGCAGCGTTGAAGTGTCCGGGAGTGTGGAACTGTTTTTT. Translation: CSVEVSGSVELFF.

V gene TRBV5-1 combines with J gene TRBJ1-1, with D unclear. Germline V lookup: CDR1 SGHRS, CDR2 YFSETQ. Trimming took 1 base from V and 5 from J, leaving 24 bases between them. This CDR3 has 18 residues. CDR3 protein: CASSLYQATPPRGTEAFF. CDR3 bases: TGCGCCAGCAGCTTGTATCAGGCGACACCCCCGCGCGGGACTGAAGCTTTCTTT.

The rearrangement links TRBV28 to TRBJ1-3; D perhaps matches TRBD1 (5 bases). The CDR3 consists of 15 residues. Germline V gene lookup returns CDR1 MDHEN and CDR2 SYDVKM. The V end lost 2 bases, the J end lost 2 bases, and 10 bases lay between the germline ends. This CDR3 is CASSLMEGTGNTIYF. CDR3 nucleotide sequence: TGTGCCAGCAGTTTAATGGAGGGGACTGGAAACACCATATATTTT.

This chain uses TRBV6-1 with TRBJ2-3, with 8 bases matching TRBD1. Germline CDR1 is MNHNS and CDR2 is SASEGT. The CDR3 covers 15 residues. V shed 4 bases, J shed 0 bases, and the junction held 3 bases outside the gene matches. The CDR3 DNA reads TGTGCCAGCAGTGGGGGGACAGGTAGCACAGATACGCAGTATTTT. It yields the protein CASSGGTGSTDTQYF.

The chain recombines TRBV15 with TRBJ2-3; no firm D call. Per the germline V gene, CDR1 is LNHNV and CDR2 is YYDKDF (reference sequence). The CDR3 sequence is 14 residues long. V was cut by 0 bases and J by 3 bases, with 7 bases left in between. The CDR3 region is CATSRDRITDTQYF. The CDR3 DNA sequence: TGTGCCACCAGCAGAGATAGAATTACAGATACGCAGTATTTT.

The rearrangement uses TRBV4-3 and TRBJ2-3, with D perhaps assigned TRBD1 or TRBD2 (5 bases each). The CDR3 has 13 amino acids. Trimming shortened V by 11 bases and J by 6 bases, and 18 bases separated the two germline ends. CDR1 is LGHNA, CDR2 YSLEER, per germline. The chain's CDR3 is CASGPGRVDTQYF. For the CDR3, the DNA is TGCGCCTCGGGGCCTGGGAGAGTGGATACGCAGTATTTT.

The gene calls are TRBV21-1 and TRBJ2-7; the table's D call, TRBD2, has no DNA check behind it. TRBV21-1 counts as a pseudogene. This CDR3 is 15 amino acids long. The CDR3 DNA sequence: TGTGCCATCACCGGAGGCTACGTTGGGTCCTACGAGCAGTACTTC. It specifies CAITGGYVGSYEQYF.